This TCR beta chain was found in a study of OX40 agonist ivuxolimab in advanced cancers. For the study at large: Patients received ivuxolimab, an agonistic anti-OX40 (CD134) antibody. In this trial design, patients received ivuxolimab intravenously at 0.01 to 10 mg/kg every 2 weeks. Study-wide results and caveats: The study did not work out the antigen specificity of the expanded peripheral T cells.

Trimming removed 2 bases at V and 2 bases at J, with 17 bases between. The CDR3 has 17 amino acids. CDR1 LNHDA and CDR2 SQIVND come from the germline V gene (reference sequence). Blood got drawn at baseline, again on cycle 4 day 1, and then on cycle 7 day 1. Notes on this clone: Its antigen is undetermined.

Repertoires were generated with immunoSEQ multiplex PCR, while TCRdb's copy carries only in-frame clones and drops some. The top ten hold around 5.6% of the sample, which has roughly 50,000 clones, about 92% seen once. The source is an adult with an advanced solid tumor such as melanoma, head and neck, liver or kidney cancer. This sample comprised CD4+ or CD8+ T cells sorted from blood, obtained in a trial of the OX40 agonist ivuxolimab. The chain couples TRBV19 to TRBJ2-3, with a weak D call TRBD1 (6 bases). This chain's CDR3 is CASSISGFTGFTDTQYF. CDR3 DNA: TGTGCCAGTAGTATATCGGGATTCACAGGGTTCACAGATACGCAGTATTTT.